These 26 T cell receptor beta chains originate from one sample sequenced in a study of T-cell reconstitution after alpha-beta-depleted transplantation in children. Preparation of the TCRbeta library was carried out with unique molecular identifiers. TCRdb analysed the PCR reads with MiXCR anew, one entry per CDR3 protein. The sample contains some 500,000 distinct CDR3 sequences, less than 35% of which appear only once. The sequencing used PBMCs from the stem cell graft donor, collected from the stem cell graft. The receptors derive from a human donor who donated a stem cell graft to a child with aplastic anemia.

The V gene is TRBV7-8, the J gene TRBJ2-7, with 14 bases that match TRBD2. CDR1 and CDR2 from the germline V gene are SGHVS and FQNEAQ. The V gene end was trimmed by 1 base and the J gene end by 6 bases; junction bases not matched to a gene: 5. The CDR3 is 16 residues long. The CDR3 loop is CASSLGWTSGGLEQYF. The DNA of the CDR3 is TGTGCCAGCAGCTTAGGTTGGACTAGCGGGGGGCTCGAGCAGTACTTC.

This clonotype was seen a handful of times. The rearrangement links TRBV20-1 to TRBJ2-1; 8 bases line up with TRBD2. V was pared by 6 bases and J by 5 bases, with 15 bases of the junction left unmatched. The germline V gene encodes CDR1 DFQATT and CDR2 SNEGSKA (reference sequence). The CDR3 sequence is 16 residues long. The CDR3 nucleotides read TGCAGTGCCCCGGAAGCGGGCGGGAGGAGGAACAATGAGCAGTTCTTC. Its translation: CSAPEAGGRRNNEQFF.

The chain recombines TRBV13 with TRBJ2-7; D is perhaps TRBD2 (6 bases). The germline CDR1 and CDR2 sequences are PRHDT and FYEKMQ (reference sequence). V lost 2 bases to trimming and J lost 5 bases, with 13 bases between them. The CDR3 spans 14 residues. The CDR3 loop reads CASSLTGRSHEQYF. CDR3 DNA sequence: TGTGCCAGCAGCTTAACCGGGAGAAGCCACGAGCAGTACTTC.

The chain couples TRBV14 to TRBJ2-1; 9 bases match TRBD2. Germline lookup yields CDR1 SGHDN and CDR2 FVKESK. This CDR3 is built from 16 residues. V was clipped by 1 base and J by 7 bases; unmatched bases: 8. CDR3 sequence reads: CASSQVAGVAGNEQFF. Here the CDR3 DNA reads TGTGCCAGCAGCCAAGTAGCGGGAGTTGCGGGGAATGAGCAGTTCTTC.

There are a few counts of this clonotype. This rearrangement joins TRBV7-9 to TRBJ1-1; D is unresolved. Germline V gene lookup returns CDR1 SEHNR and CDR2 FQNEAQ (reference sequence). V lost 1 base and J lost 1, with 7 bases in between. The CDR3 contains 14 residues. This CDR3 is CASSLVPENTEAFF. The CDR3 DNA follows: TGTGCCAGCAGCTTAGTTCCTGAGAACACTGAAGCTTTCTTT.

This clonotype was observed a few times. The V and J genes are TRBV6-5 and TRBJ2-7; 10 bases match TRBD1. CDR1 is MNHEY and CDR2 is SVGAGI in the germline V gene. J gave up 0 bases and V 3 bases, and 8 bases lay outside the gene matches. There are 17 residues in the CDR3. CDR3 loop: CASSYSTGTGVSYEQYV. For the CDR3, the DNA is TGTGCCAGCAGTTATTCGACCGGGACAGGGGTCTCCTACGAGCAGTACGTC.

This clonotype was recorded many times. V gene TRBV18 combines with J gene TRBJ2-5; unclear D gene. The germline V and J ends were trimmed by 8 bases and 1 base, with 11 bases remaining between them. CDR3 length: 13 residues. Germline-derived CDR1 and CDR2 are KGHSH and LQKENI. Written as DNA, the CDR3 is TGTGCCAGCAGCTTAGGCCTCCAAGAGACCCAGTACTTC. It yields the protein CASSLGLQETQYF.

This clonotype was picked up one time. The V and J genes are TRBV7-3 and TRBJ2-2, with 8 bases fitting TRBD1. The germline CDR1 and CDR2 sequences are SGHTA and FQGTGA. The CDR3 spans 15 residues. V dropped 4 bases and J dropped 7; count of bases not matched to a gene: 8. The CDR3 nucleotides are TGTGCCAGCAGCTCAACCGGGACAGGTCGCGGGGAGCTGTTTTTT. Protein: CASSSTGTGRGELFF.

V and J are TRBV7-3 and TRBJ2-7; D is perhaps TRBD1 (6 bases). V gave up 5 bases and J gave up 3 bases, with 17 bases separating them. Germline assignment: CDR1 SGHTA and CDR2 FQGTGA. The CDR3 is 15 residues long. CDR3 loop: CASSPQSGQYYEQYF. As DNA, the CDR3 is TGTGCCAGCAGCCCCCAATCCGGACAGTACTACGAGCAGTACTTC.

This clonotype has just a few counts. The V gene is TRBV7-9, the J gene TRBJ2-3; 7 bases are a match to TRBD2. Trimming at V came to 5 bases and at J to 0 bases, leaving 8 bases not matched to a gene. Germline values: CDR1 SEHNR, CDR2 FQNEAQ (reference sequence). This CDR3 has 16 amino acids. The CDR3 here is CASSPTSPASTDTQYF. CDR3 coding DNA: TGTGCCAGCAGCCCGACTAGCCCGGCTAGCACAGATACGCAGTATTTT.

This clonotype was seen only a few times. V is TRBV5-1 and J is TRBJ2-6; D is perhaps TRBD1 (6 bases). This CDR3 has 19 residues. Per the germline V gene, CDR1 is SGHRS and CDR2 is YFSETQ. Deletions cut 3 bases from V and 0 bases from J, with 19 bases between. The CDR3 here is CASSSTPGQYFSGANVLTF. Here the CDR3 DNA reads TGCGCCAGCAGCTCAACTCCGGGACAATACTTCTCTGGGGCCAACGTCCTGACTTTC.

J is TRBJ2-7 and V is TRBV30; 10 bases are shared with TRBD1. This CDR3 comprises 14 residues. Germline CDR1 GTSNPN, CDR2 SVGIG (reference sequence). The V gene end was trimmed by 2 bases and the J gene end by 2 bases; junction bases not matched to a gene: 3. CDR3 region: CAWSTGQGAYEQYF. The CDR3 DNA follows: TGTGCCTGGAGTACCGGACAGGGGGCCTACGAGCAGTACTTC.

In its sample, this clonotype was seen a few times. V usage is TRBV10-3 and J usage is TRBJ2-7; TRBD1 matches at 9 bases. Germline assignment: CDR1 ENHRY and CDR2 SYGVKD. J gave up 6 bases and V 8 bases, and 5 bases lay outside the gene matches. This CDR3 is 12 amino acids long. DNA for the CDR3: TGTGCCATCGGTACAGGGGGCGGCGAGCAGTACGTC. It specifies CAIGTGGGEQYV.

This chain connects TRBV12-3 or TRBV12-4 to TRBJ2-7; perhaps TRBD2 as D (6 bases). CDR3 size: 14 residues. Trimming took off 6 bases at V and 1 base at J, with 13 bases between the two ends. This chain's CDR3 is CASRRSGVSYEQYF. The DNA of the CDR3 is TGTGCCAGCAGACGATCGGGAGTGTCCTACGAGCAGTACTTC.

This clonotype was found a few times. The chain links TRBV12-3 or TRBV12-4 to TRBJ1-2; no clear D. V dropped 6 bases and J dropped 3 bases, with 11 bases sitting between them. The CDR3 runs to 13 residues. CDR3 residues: CASSSLGYYGYTF. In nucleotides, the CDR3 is TGTGCCAGCAGCTCCCTCGGCTACTATGGCTACACCTTC.

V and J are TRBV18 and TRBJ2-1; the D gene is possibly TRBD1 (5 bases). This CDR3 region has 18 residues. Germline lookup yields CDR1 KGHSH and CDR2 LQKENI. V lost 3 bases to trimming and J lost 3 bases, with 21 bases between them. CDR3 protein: CASSPRDGLAGIYNEQFF. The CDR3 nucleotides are TGTGCCAGCTCACCGCGTGACGGTTTGGCAGGGATCTACAATGAGCAGTTCTTC.

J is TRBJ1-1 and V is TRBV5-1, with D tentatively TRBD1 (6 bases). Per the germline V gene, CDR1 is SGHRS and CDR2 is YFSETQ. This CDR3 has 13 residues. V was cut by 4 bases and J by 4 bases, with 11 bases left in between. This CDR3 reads CASSVTGFTEAFF. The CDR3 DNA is TGCGCCAGCAGCGTTACAGGGTTCACTGAAGCTTTCTTT. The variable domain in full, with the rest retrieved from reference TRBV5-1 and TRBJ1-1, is KAGVTQTPRYLIKTRGQQVTLSCSPISGHRSVSWYQQTPGQGLQFLFEYFSETQRNKGNFPGRFSGRQFSNSRSEMNVSTLELGDSALYLCASSVTGFTEAFFGQGTRLTVV.

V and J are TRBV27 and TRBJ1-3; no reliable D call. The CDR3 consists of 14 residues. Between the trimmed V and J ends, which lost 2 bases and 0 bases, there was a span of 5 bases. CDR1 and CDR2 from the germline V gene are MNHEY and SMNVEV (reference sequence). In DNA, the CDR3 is TGTGCCAGCAGTTTAGGCGCCTCTGGAAACACCATATATTTT. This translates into CASSLGASGNTIYF.

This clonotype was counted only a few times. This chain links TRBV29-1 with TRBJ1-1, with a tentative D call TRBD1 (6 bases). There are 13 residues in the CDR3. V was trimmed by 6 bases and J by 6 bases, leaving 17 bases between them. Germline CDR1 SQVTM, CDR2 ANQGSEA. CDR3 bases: TGCAGCGTCCTGTGGACAGATACCTCTGAAGCTTTCTTT. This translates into CSVLWTDTSEAFF.

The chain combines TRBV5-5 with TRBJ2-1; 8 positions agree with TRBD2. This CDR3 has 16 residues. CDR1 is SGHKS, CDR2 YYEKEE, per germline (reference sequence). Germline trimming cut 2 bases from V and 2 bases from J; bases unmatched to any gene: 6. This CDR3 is CASSFIVAGPYNEQFF. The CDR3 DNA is TGTGCCAGCAGCTTTATCGTAGCGGGGCCCTACAATGAGCAGTTCTTC.

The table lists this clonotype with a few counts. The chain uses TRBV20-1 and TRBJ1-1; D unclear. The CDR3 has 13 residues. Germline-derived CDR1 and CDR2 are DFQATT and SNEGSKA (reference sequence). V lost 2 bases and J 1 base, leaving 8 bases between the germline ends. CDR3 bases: TGCAGTGCTAGACGGAGGGCGAACACTGAAGCTTTCTTT. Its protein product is CSARRRANTEAFF.

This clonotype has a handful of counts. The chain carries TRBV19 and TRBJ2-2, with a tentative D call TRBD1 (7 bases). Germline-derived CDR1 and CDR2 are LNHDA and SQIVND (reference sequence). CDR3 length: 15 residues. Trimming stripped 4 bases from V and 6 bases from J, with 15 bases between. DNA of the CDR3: TGTGCCAGTAGTACGCTGGAGGGGGCGGCCGGGGAGCTGTTTTTT. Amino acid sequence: CASSTLEGAAGELFF.

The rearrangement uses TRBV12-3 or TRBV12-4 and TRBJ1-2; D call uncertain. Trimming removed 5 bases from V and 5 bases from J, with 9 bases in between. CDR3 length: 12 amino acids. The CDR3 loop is CASSAGPYGYTF. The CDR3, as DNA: TGTGCCAGCAGTGCCGGACCATATGGCTACACCTTC.

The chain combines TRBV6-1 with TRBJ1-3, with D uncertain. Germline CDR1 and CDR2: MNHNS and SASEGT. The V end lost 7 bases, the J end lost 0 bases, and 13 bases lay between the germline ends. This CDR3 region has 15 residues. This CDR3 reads CASTPGISSGNTIYF. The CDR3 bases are TGTGCCAGCACTCCAGGAATTAGCTCTGGAAACACCATATATTTT.

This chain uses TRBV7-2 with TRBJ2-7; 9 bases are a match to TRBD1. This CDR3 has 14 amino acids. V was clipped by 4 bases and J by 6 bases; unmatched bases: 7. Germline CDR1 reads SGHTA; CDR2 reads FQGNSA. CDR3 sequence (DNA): TGTGCCAGCAGCTGGGGGGGACAGGGAAGCGAGCAGTACGTC. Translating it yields CASSWGGQGSEQYV.

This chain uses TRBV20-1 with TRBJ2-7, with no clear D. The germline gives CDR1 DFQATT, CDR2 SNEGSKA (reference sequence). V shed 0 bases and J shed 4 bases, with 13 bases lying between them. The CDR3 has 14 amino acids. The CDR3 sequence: CSARDPPPGYEQYF. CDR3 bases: TGCAGTGCTAGAGATCCCCCACCCGGATACGAGCAGTACTTC.